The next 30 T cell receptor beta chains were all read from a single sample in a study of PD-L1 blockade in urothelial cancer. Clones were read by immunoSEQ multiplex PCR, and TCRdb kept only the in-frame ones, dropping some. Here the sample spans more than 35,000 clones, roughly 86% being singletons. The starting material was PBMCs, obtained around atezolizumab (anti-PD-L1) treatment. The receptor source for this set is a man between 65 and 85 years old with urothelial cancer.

The CDR3, as DNA: TGTGCCAGCAGTGATACTCGGGGGAGCCTAGATACGCAGTATTTT. Translating gives CASSDTRGSLDTQYF. This sequence joins TRBV2 and TRBJ2-3; the D gene is possibly TRBD2 (6 bases). V lost 3 bases, J lost 5 bases, and 15 bases lay in between. CDR3 length equals 15 residues. Germline assignment: CDR1 SNHLY and CDR2 FYNNEI.

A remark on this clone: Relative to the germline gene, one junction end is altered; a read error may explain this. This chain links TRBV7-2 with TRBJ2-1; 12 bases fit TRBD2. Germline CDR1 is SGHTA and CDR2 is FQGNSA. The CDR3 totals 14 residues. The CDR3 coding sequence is TGTGCCAGCAGCCTAGCGGGGGGGTTCAATGAGCAGTTCTTC. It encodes CASSLAGGFNEQFF.

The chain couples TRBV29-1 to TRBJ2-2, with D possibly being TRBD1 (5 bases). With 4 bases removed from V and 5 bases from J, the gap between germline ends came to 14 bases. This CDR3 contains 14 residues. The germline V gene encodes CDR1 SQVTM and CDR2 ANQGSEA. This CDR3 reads CSVGVAPGTGELFF. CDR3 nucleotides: TGCAGCGTTGGAGTAGCCCCAGGGACCGGGGAGCTGTTTTTT.

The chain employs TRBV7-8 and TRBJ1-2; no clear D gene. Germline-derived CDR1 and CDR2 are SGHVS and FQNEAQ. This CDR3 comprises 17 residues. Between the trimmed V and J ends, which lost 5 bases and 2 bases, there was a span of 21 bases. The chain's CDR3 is CASSVYHGSTVNYGYTF. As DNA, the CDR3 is TGTGCCAGCAGCGTTTACCACGGGTCAACGGTCAACTATGGCTACACCTTC.

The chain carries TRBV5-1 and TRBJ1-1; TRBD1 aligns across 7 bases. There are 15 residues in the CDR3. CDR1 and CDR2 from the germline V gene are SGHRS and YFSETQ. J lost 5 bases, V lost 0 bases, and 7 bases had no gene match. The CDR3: CASSLGTGLGTEAFF. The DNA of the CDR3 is TGCGCCAGCAGCTTGGGGACAGGACTGGGGACTGAAGCTTTCTTT.

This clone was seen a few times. CDR3 region: CASSMTGGTRRTGELFF. CDR3 sequence (DNA): TGTGCCAGTAGTATGACCGGCGGGACTAGGAGGACCGGGGAGCTGTTTTTT. V and J are TRBV19 and TRBJ2-2; 8 bases agree with TRBD2. The trim removed 3 bases at V and 5 bases at J, leaving 11 bases unmatched. Germline loops: CDR1 LNHDA, CDR2 SQIVND (reference sequence). The CDR3 has 17 residues.

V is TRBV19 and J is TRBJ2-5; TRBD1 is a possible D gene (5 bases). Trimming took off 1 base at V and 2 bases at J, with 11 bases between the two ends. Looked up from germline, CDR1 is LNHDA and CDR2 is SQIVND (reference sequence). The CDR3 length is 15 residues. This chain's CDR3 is CASSIGAQGQETQYF. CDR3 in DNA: TGTGCCAGTAGTATAGGGGCCCAGGGACAAGAGACCCAGTACTTC.

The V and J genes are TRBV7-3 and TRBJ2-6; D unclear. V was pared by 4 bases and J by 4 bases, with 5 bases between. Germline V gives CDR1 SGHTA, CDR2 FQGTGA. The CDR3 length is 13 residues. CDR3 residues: CASSSVGANVLTF. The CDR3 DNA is TGTGCCAGCAGCTCCGTGGGGGCCAACGTCCTGACTTTC.

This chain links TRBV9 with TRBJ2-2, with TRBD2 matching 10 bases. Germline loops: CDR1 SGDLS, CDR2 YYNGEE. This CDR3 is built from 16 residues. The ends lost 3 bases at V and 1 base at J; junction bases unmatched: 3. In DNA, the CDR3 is TGTGCCAGCAGCGCCCTAGCGGGGGTGAACACCGGGGAGCTGTTTTTT. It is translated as CASSALAGVNTGELFF. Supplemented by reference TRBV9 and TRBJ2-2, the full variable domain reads DSGVTQTPKHLITATGQRVTLRCSPRSGDLSVYWYQQSLDQGLQFLIQYYNGEERAKGNILERFSAQQFPDLHSELNLSSLELGDSALYFCASSALAGVNTGELFFGEGSRLTVL.

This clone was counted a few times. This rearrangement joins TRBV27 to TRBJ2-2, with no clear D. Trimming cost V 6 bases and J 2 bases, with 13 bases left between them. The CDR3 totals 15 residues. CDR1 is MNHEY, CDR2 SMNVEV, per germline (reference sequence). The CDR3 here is CASRYLARNTGELFF. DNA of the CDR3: TGTGCCAGCAGGTACCTGGCACGTAACACCGGGGAGCTGTTTTTT.

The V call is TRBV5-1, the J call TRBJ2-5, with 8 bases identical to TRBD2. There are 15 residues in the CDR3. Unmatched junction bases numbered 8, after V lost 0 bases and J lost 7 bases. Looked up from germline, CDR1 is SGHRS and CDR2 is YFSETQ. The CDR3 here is CASSLDVSGGGTQYF. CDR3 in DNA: TGCGCCAGCAGCTTGGACGTAAGCGGGGGCGGGACCCAGTACTTC.

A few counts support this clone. The CDR3 coding sequence is TGTGCCAGCAGTTCCCGACAGGGGTATAATTCACCCCTCCACTTT. Translation gives CASSSRQGYNSPLHF. The chain is built from TRBV6-5 and TRBJ1-6, with 8 bases lining up with TRBD1. The CDR3 is 15 amino acids. V shed 4 bases and J 4 bases; nucleotides not matched to a gene: 3. Per the germline V gene, CDR1 is MNHEY and CDR2 is SVGAGI.

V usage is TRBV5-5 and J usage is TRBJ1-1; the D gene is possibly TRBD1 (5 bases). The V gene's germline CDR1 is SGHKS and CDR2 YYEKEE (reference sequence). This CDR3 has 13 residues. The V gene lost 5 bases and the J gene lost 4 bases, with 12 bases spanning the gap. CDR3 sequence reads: CASSTLGGTEAFF. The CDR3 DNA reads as TGTGCCAGCAGTACCCTGGGGGGCACTGAAGCTTTCTTT. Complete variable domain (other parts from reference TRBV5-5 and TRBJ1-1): DAGVTQSPTHLIKTRGQQVTLRCSPISGHKSVSWYQQVLGQGPQFIFQYYEKEERGRGNFPDRFSARQFPNYSSELNVNALLLGDSALYLCASSTLGGTEAFFGQGTRLTVV.

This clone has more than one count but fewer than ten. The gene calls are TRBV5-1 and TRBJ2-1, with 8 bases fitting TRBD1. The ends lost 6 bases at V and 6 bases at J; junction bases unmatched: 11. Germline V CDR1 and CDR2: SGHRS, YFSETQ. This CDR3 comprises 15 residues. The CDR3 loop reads CASTHGQGGGNEQFF. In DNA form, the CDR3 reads TGCGCCAGCACCCACGGACAGGGCGGTGGCAATGAGCAGTTCTTC.

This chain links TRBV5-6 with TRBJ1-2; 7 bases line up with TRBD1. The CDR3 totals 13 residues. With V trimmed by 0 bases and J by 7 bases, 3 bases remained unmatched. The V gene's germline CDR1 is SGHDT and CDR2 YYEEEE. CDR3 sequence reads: CASSLEGGIGYTF. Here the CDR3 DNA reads TGTGCCAGCAGCTTGGAAGGGGGCATTGGCTACACCTTC.

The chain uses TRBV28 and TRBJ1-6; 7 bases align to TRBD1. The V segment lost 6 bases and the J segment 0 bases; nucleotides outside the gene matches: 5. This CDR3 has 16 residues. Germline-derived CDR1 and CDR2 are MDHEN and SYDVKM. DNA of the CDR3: TGTGCCAGCAGCTCGACAGGGAGCTCCTATAATTCACCCCTCCACTTT. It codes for CASSSTGSSYNSPLHF.

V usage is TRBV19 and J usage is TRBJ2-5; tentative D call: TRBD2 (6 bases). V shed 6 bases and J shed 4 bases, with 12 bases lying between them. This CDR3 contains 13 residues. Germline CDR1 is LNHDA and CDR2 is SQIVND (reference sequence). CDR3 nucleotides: TGTGCCAGTAGCCAGGGACTTTCAGAGACCCAGTACTTC. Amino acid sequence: CASSQGLSETQYF.

CDR3 DNA: TGCGCCAGCAGCCGGGCAGCGGGAGGGCCGGCCGGGGAGCTGTTTTTT. Protein product: CASSRAAGGPAGELFF. The gene calls are TRBV5-1 and TRBJ2-2; 10 bases line up with TRBD2. Trimming removed 4 bases from V and 6 bases from J; junction bases left unmatched: 9. This CDR3 spans 16 amino acids. The germline V gene has CDR1 SGHRS and CDR2 YFSETQ. Based on the CDR3 plus reference TRBV5-1 and TRBJ2-2, the full variable domain is KAGVTQTPRYLIKTRGQQVTLSCSPISGHRSVSWYQQTPGQGLQFLFEYFSETQRNKGNFPGRFSGRQFSNSRSEMNVSTLELGDSALYLCASSRAAGGPAGELFFGEGSRLTVL.

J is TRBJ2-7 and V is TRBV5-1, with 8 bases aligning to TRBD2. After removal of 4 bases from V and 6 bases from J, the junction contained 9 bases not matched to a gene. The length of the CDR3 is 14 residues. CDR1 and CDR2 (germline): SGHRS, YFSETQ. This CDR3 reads CASSGTSRNLEQYF. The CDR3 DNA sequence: TGCGCCAGCAGCGGGACTAGTAGGAATCTCGAGCAGTACTTC.

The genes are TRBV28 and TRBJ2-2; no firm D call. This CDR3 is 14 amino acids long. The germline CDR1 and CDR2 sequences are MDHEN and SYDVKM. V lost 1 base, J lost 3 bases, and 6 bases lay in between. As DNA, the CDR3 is TGTGCCAGCAGTTTATCCTACCACACCGGGGAGCTGTTTTTT. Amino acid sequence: CASSLSYHTGELFF.

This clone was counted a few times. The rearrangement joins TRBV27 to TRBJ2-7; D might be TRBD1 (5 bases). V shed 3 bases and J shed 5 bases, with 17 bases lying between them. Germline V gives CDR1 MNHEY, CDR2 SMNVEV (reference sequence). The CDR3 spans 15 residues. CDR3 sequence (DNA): TGTGCCAGCAGTTTGGCCTTTTTAGGGGCCCACGAGCAGTACTTC. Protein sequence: CASSLAFLGAHEQYF.

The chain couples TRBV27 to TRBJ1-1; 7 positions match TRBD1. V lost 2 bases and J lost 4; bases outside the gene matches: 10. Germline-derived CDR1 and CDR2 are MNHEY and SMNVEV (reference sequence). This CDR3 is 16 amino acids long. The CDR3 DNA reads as TGTGCCAGCAGTTTAATCGATGAGGGGGCGCGCACTGAAGCTTTCTTT. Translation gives CASSLIDEGARTEAFF.

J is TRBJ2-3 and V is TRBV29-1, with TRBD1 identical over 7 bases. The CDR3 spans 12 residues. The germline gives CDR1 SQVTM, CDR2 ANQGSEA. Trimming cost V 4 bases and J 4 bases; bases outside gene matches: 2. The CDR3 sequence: CSVGQGADTQYF. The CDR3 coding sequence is TGCAGCGTTGGACAGGGAGCAGATACGCAGTATTTT.

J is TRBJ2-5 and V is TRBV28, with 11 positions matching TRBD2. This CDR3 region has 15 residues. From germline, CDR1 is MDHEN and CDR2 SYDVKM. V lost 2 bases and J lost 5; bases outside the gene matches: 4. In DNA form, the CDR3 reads TGTGCCAGCAGTTTAACTAGCGGGAGATCGGAGACCCAGTACTTC. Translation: CASSLTSGRSETQYF.

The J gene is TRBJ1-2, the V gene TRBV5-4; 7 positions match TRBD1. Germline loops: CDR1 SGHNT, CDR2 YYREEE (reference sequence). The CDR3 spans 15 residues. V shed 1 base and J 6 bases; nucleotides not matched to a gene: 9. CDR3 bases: TGTGCCAGCAGCTTGTGGGGACAGCCGAGGAATGGCTACACCTTC. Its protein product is CASSLWGQPRNGYTF. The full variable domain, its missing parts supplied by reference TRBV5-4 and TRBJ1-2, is ETGVTQSPTHLIKTRGQQVTLRCSSQSGHNTVSWYQQALGQGPQFIFQYYREEENGRGNFPPRFSGLQFPNYSSELNVNALELDDSALYLCASSLWGQPRNGYTFGSGTRLTVV.

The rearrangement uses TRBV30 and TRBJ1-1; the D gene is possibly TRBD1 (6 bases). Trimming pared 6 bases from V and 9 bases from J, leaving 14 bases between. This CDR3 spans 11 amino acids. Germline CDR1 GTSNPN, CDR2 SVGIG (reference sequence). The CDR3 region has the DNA TGTGCCTGCCCGAGGGGGGGTAAAGCTTTCTTT. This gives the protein CACPRGGKAFF.

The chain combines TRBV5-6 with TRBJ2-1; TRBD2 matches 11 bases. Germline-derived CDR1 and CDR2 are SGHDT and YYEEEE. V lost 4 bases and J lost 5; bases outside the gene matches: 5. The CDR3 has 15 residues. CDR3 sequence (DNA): TGTGCCAGCAGCGCCGGGACTAGCGGTAACAATGAGCAGTTCTTC. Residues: CASSAGTSGNNEQFF.

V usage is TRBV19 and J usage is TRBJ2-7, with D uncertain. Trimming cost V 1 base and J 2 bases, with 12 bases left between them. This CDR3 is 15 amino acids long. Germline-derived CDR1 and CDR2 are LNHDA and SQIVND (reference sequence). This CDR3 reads CASSIGVFGAYEQYF. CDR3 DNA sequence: TGTGCCAGTAGTATAGGGGTTTTCGGAGCCTACGAGCAGTACTTC.

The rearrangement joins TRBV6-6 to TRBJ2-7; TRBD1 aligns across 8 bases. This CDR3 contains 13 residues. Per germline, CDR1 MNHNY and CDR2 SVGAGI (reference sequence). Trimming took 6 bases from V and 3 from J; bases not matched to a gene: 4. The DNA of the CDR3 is TGTGCCAGCAGAAAGGGACAGGACTACGAGCAGTACTTC. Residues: CASRKGQDYEQYF.

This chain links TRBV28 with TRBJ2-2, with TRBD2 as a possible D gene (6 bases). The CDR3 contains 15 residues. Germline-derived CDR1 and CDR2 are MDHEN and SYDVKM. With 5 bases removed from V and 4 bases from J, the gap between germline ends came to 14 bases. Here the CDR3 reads CASSPAGTSTGELFF. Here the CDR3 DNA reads TGTGCCAGCAGTCCGGCCGGGACTTCCACCGGGGAGCTGTTTTTT.